The T cell receptor beta chain described here comes from a study of shared clonotypes between healthy human individuals. Study context: Three CD4 naive, three CD4 memory, two CD8 naive and one CD8 memory plate were used per donor.

Method: immunoSEQ multiplex PCR; TCRdb's copy keeps in-frame clones and lacks some. Seen here are over 1.5 million clones, under 99% observed once, and the top ten hold less than 0.55%. Everyone who donated was a Caucasian adult who lived in Nashville, Tennessee. CDR3 size: 14 residues. Trimming took 4 bases from V and 7 from J; bases not matched to a gene: 10. Germline V lookup: CDR1 LNHDA, CDR2 SQIVND (reference sequence). This sequence originates from a man between 25 and 39 years old in good health. Sequenced material: naive CD4+ T cells sorted from blood. Subset indicated: CD45RA+ positively selected. This chain joins TRBV19 and TRBJ2-7; 7 nucleotides align to TRBD1. For the CDR3, the DNA is TGTGCCAGTAGTAGCCCGGACAGGCCCGGGGAGCAGTACTTC. This codes for CASSSPDRPGEQYF.